The 32 T cell receptor beta chains presented below share a single source sample, sequenced in a study of CD8+ T cells in alopecia areata. Treatment specified: oral pan-JAK inhibitor, 5-10 mg twice daily. After isolation, RNA underwent reverse transcription to generate cDNA as the sequencing template. Measured with immunoSEQ multiplex PCR; TCRdb has only the in-frame clones, and not every one. The repertoire has 150,000 to 200,000 clones, about three fifths of them found once; the top ten carry roughly 12%. The specimen was CD8+ T cells sorted from blood, collected at week 24, from a patient treated with tofacitinib. These receptors were taken from a human donor with alopecia areata.

This clone was recorded a few times. The gene calls are TRBV5-1 and TRBJ2-7; the D is unclear. Germline V gene lookup returns CDR1 SGHRS and CDR2 YFSETQ. The CDR3 is 13 residues long. Trimming took off 1 base at V and 2 bases at J, with 7 bases between the two ends. CDR3: CASSLTETYEQYF. The CDR3 DNA sequence: TGCGCCAGCAGCTTGACGGAAACCTACGAGCAGTACTTC.

The sample holds a few counts of this clone. The CDR3 sequence: CASSERAYGYTF. The DNA of the CDR3 is TGTGCCAGCAGCGAAAGGGCCTATGGCTACACCTTC. J is TRBJ1-2 and V is TRBV9, with no clear D. V was pared by 3 bases and J by 4 bases, with 7 bases between. From germline, CDR1 is SGDLS and CDR2 YYNGEE. This CDR3 region has 12 residues.

The chain links TRBV9 to TRBJ2-2; unclear D gene. Germline loops: CDR1 SGDLS, CDR2 YYNGEE. The CDR3 spans 11 residues. V was clipped by 7 bases and J by 9 bases, with 10 bases between them. The DNA for the CDR3 is TGTGCCAGCTCATCGGCACGGGAGCTGTTTTTT. This sequence encodes CASSSARELFF.

This clone was counted between two and nine times. The CDR3 DNA follows: TGTGCCAGCAGTTTATGGCGAGGCGGGGGCCACACAGATACGCAGTATTTT. Its protein is CASSLWRGGGHTDTQYF. V is TRBV28 and J is TRBJ2-3, with a weak D call TRBD2 (7 bases). The CDR3 consists of 17 residues. V gave up 0 bases and J gave up 2 bases, with 15 bases separating them. The germline V gene encodes CDR1 MDHEN and CDR2 SYDVKM.

This clone occurred a few times. The rearrangement links TRBV9 to TRBJ2-3, with TRBD1 matching 10 bases. There are 16 residues in the CDR3. Unmatched junction bases numbered 8, after V lost 3 bases and J lost 4 bases. The germline gives CDR1 SGDLS, CDR2 YYNGEE. CDR3 region: CASSARTGGSADTQYF. Here the CDR3 DNA reads TGTGCCAGCAGCGCCAGGACAGGGGGAAGTGCAGATACGCAGTATTTT. The entire variable domain, with the rest obtained from reference TRBV9 and TRBJ2-3, is as follows: DSGVTQTPKHLITATGQRVTLRCSPRSGDLSVYWYQQSLDQGLQFLIQYYNGEERAKGNILERFSAQQFPDLHSELNLSSLELGDSALYFCASSARTGGSADTQYFGPGTRLTVL.

This sequence joins TRBV5-4 and TRBJ2-3; D is possibly TRBD2 (5 bases). Per germline, CDR1 SGHNT and CDR2 YYREEE (reference sequence). Trimming took 4 bases from V and 6 from J, leaving 12 bases between them. There are 13 residues in the CDR3. Here the CDR3 DNA reads TGTGCCAGCAGCGTGCGGGCTTTTGATACGCAGTATTTT. Residues: CASSVRAFDTQYF. The full variable domain, with the rest looked up from reference TRBV5-4 and TRBJ2-3, is ETGVTQSPTHLIKTRGQQVTLRCSSQSGHNTVSWYQQALGQGPQFIFQYYREEENGRGNFPPRFSGLQFPNYSSELNVNALELDDSALYLCASSVRAFDTQYFGPGTRLTVL.

This clone was observed once. The chain combines TRBV7-9 with TRBJ1-1; D gene unclear. Trimming removed 5 bases from V and 4 bases from J, with 14 bases in between. The CDR3 runs to 14 residues. Germline assignment: CDR1 SEHNR and CDR2 FQNEAQ (reference sequence). The CDR3 spells CASSPGPPSTEAFF. The CDR3 bases are TGTGCCAGCAGCCCGGGCCCCCCATCCACTGAAGCTTTCTTT. The whole variable domain, filled in from reference TRBV7-9 and TRBJ1-1, reads DTGVSQNPRHKITKRGQNVTFRCDPISEHNRLYWYRQTLGQGPEFLTYFQNEAQLEKSRLLSDRFSAERPKGSFSTLEIQRTEQGDSAMYLCASSPGPPSTEAFFGQGTRLTVV.

This chain uses TRBV7-9 with TRBJ2-7; a weak D match, TRBD1 (5 bases). CDR1 and CDR2 (germline): SEHNR, FQNEAQ (reference sequence). Trimming stripped 0 bases from V and 4 bases from J, with 13 bases between. CDR3 length: 15 amino acids. CDR3 coding DNA: TGTGCCAGCAGCTTAGCTCGGACAAGGTCGTACGAGCAGTACTTC. Its translation is CASSLARTRSYEQYF.

The chain recombines TRBV15 with TRBJ2-7; D gene unclear. Per the germline V gene, CDR1 is LNHNV and CDR2 is YYDKDF (reference sequence). Deletions cut 3 bases from V and 5 bases from J, with 17 bases between. The CDR3 is 15 residues long. The CDR3 DNA sequence: TGTGCCACCAGCAGGGAAGACAAGATCTTGCACGAGCAGTACTTC. It translates to CATSREDKILHEQYF. The variable domain in full, with the rest retrieved from reference TRBV15 and TRBJ2-7, is DAMVIQNPRYQVTQFGKPVTLSCSQTLNHNVMYWYQQKSSQAPKLLFHYYDKDFNNEADTPDNFQSRRPNTSFCFLDIRSPGLGDTAMYLCATSREDKILHEQYFGPGTRLTVT.

This clone occurred once. This chain links TRBV4-2 with TRBJ2-5, with no clear D. CDR3 length equals 14 residues. Germline V gene data show CDR1 as LGHNA and CDR2 as YNFKEQ. Deletions cut 0 bases from V and 4 bases from J, with 9 bases between. The CDR3 loop reads CASSQESRLETQYF. The CDR3 DNA follows: TGTGCCAGCAGCCAAGAGTCTAGACTAGAGACCCAGTACTTC.

This CDR3 reads CAWRSRASGGAFFEQFF. CDR3 in DNA: TGTGCCTGGAGATCTCGGGCTAGCGGGGGGGCATTTTTTGAGCAGTTCTTC. The V and J genes are TRBV30 and TRBJ2-1; 12 bases line up with TRBD2. CDR3 length equals 17 residues. The germline gives CDR1 GTSNPN, CDR2 SVGIG (reference sequence). J gave up 9 bases and V 3 bases, and 15 bases lay outside the gene matches.

This clone was counted between two and nine times. The V and J genes are TRBV6-5 and TRBJ1-1; D unclear. CDR1 MNHEY and CDR2 SVGAGI come from the germline V gene. The CDR3 has 14 amino acids. V lost 2 bases and J lost 5, with 12 bases in between. In DNA, the CDR3 is TGTGCCAGCAGTTACGCGGGGTCCGGAACTGAAGCTTTCTTT. This sequence encodes CASSYAGSGTEAFF.

The V gene is TRBV5-6, the J gene TRBJ2-2, with a weak D call TRBD1 (7 bases). This CDR3 has 14 residues. The germline V and J ends were trimmed by 7 bases and 6 bases, with 16 bases remaining between them. Looked up from germline, CDR1 is SGHDT and CDR2 is YYEEEE. The DNA of the CDR3 is TGTGCCAGCCGGGGGACAGCGCAAGCCGGGGAGCTGTTTTTT. It translates to CASRGTAQAGELFF.

This clone was seen more than once but under ten times. The chain carries TRBV7-9 and TRBJ2-1, with 8 bases fitting TRBD2. Germline values: CDR1 SEHNR, CDR2 FQNEAQ (reference sequence). The V segment lost 4 bases and the J segment 4 bases; nucleotides outside the gene matches: 9. The CDR3 is made up of 16 amino acids. The CDR3 DNA sequence: TGTGCCAGCAGCTCCAAGCGGGGGAGTAGTTACAATGAGCAGTTCTTC. Protein product: CASSSKRGSSYNEQFF.

The rearrangement uses TRBV27 and TRBJ2-4; D is perhaps TRBD2 (6 bases). V was pared by 2 bases and J by 9 bases, with 8 bases between. The CDR3 is 12 residues long. The germline CDR1 and CDR2 sequences are MNHEY and SMNVEV (reference sequence). The chain's CDR3 is CASSLMGGIQYF. In nucleotides, the CDR3 is TGTGCCAGCAGTTTAATGGGGGGCATTCAGTACTTC.

This clone was counted only a few times. This rearrangement joins TRBV29-1 to TRBJ2-7; D is unresolved. Trimming shortened V by 6 bases and J by 5 bases, and 11 bases separated the two germline ends. The CDR3 is 11 amino acids. Germline lookup yields CDR1 SQVTM and CDR2 ANQGSEA. The CDR3 loop reads CSVVIQNEQYF. In DNA, the CDR3 is TGCAGCGTCGTTATACAGAACGAGCAGTACTTC.

The chain is built from TRBV23-1 and TRBJ2-3, with 7 bases that match TRBD1. TRBV23-1 is an ORF, with its function uncertain. This CDR3 comprises 18 residues. With V trimmed by 0 bases and J by 2 bases, 11 bases remained unmatched. CDR3 DNA: TGCGCCAGCAGTCAATCCGAGCCCCGGGACAGCTCCACAGATACGCAGTATTTT. Amino acids: CASSQSEPRDSSTDTQYF.

The chain links TRBV15 to TRBJ1-5; 8 nucleotides line up with TRBD1. The CDR3 has 17 residues. Germline V CDR1 and CDR2: LNHNV, YYDKDF (reference sequence). Trimming removed 0 bases from V and 6 bases from J; junction bases left unmatched: 10. Here the CDR3 reads CATSRDAPTGESQPQHF. The CDR3 DNA follows: TGTGCCACCAGCAGAGATGCCCCGACAGGGGAAAGTCAGCCCCAGCATTTT.

V usage is TRBV18 and J usage is TRBJ2-5, with 7 bases that match TRBD1. Germline V lookup: CDR1 KGHSH, CDR2 LQKENI. The CDR3 extends over 14 amino acids. Trimming removed 4 bases from V and 1 base from J; junction bases left unmatched: 3. The CDR3 protein is CASSLTGVQETQYF. CDR3 DNA sequence: TGTGCCAGCTCACTCACAGGGGTCCAAGAGACCCAGTACTTC.

This clone was counted a single time. At one of its ends the junction is not consistent with the germline gene, which may arise from a read error. The chain carries TRBV25-1 and TRBJ1-2; 8 bases line up with TRBD1. The CDR3 totals 12 residues. Germline CDR1 MGHDK, CDR2 SYGVNS. The CDR3 reads CASSEGDRRTVF. The CDR3 bases are TGTGCCAGCAGTGAAGGGGACAGGCGGACCGTCTTC.

The table lists this clone with a few counts. The V and J genes are TRBV9 and TRBJ2-7, with 9 nucleotides matching TRBD1. V shed 3 bases and J 2 bases; nucleotides not matched to a gene: 3. The CDR3 length is 14 residues. The germline V gene encodes CDR1 SGDLS and CDR2 YYNGEE. The CDR3 protein is CASSAGTGPYEQYF. CDR3 DNA: TGTGCCAGCAGCGCGGGGACAGGGCCCTACGAGCAGTACTTC.

About this clone itself: The same CDR3 is also encoded by other DNA sequences in this sample. CDR3 sequence reads: CSVEGDRGNGYTF. DNA for the CDR3: TGCAGCGTTGAAGGGGACAGGGGGAATGGCTACACCTTC. This chain connects TRBV29-1 to TRBJ1-2, with TRBD1 identical over 11 bases. CDR1 SQVTM and CDR2 ANQGSEA come from the germline V gene. The V gene end was trimmed by 1 base and the J gene end by 6 bases; junction bases not matched to a gene: 1. The CDR3 has 13 amino acids.

The rearrangement links TRBV28 to TRBJ2-3; D gene unclear. There are 14 residues in the CDR3. Looked up from germline, CDR1 is MDHEN and CDR2 is SYDVKM. V lost 2 bases and J 0 bases, leaving 6 bases between the germline ends. CDR3 DNA: TGTGCCAGCAGTTTACCCGGGAGCACAGATACGCAGTATTTT. Translated: CASSLPGSTDTQYF.

This chain links TRBV2 with TRBJ2-1; 8 nucleotides agree with TRBD1. Germline V gene data show CDR1 as SNHLY and CDR2 as FYNNEI. This CDR3 spans 16 amino acids. The ends lost 7 bases at V and 4 bases at J; junction bases unmatched: 12. The CDR3 DNA reads as TGTGCCAGCACCCCCCCCGGGACAGGAATTTACAATGAGCAGTTCTTC. Translation gives CASTPPGTGIYNEQFF.

V is TRBV6-5 and J is TRBJ2-7; D unresolved. Germline lookup yields CDR1 MNHEY and CDR2 SVGAGI. Trimming left V 5 bases short and J 6 bases short, with 14 bases between. CDR3 length equals 13 residues. Here the CDR3 reads CASSATMRSEQYF. The CDR3, as DNA: TGTGCCAGCAGTGCCACCATGAGATCCGAGCAGTACTTC.

This chain uses TRBV30 with TRBJ2-3; no definite D call. The CDR3 has 10 residues. CDR1 GTSNPN and CDR2 SVGIG come from the germline V gene (reference sequence). V was clipped by 6 bases and J by 2 bases, with 3 bases between them. CDR3 nucleotides: TGTGCCTGCTACACAGATACGCAGTATTTT. Residues: CACYTDTQYF. The full variable domain, completed using reference TRBV30 and TRBJ2-3, is SQTIHQWPATLVQPVGSPLSLECTVEGTSNPNLYWYRQAAGRGLQLLFYSVGIGQISSEVPQNLSASRPQDRQFILSSKKLLLSDSGFYLCACYTDTQYFGPGTRLTVL.

CDR3 bases: TGTGCCATCAGTGAGTGGCCCCGGACAGCAAATCAAGAGACCCAGTACTTC. This translates into CAISEWPRTANQETQYF. The chain couples TRBV10-3 to TRBJ2-5; tentative D call: TRBD1 (6 bases). Trimming cost V 1 base and J 2 bases, with 17 bases left between them. From germline, CDR1 is ENHRY and CDR2 SYGVKD. The CDR3 runs 17 residues.

The gene calls are TRBV2 and TRBJ1-2, with unresolved D. The CDR3 is 14 residues long. Trimming removed 8 bases at V and 3 bases at J, with 16 bases between. Germline CDR1 is SNHLY and CDR2 is FYNNEI. The DNA for the CDR3 is TGTGCCAGCCTCCAGCTTGCATCGGACTATGGCTACACCTTC. This codes for CASLQLASDYGYTF.

This chain uses TRBV7-6 with TRBJ2-7, with D possibly matching TRBD2 (6 bases). CDR1 SGHVS and CDR2 FNYEAQ come from the germline V gene. The length of the CDR3 is 13 residues. V lost 5 bases and J lost 3, with 11 bases in between. The CDR3 bases are TGTGCCAGCAGCCCGGGGAGGTACTACGAGCAGTACTTC. This encodes CASSPGRYYEQYF.

This sequence joins TRBV7-8 and TRBJ2-5, with 7 positions matching TRBD1. The CDR3 loop spans 17 amino acids. Germline CDR1 and CDR2: SGHVS and FQNEAQ. J lost 2 bases, V lost 2 bases, and 11 bases had no gene match. In nucleotides, the CDR3 is TGTGCCAGCAGCTTACGACAGGGCGCGAGTTGGCAAGAGACCCAGTACTTC. Translated: CASSLRQGASWQETQYF.

This clone was seen a few times. The chain is built from TRBV14 and TRBJ2-1; D not resolved. Germline V lookup: CDR1 SGHDN, CDR2 FVKESK. V was shortened by 1 base and J by 10 bases, with 8 bases between the two germline ends. This CDR3 is 12 amino acids long. The CDR3 protein is CASSQAPGEQFF. DNA for the CDR3: TGTGCCAGCAGCCAAGCCCCGGGCGAGCAGTTCTTC.

V is TRBV6-5 and J is TRBJ2-7; D unresolved. This CDR3 spans 14 amino acids. CDR1 is MNHEY and CDR2 is SVGAGI in the germline V gene. The V gene lost 0 bases and the J gene lost 3 bases, with 9 bases spanning the gap. The CDR3 loop is CASSYSSIGYEQYF. DNA for the CDR3: TGTGCCAGCAGTTACTCGTCCATCGGCTACGAGCAGTACTTC.